The clone carrying this T cell receptor beta chain has a count of ten or more. The antigen is undetermined. Trimming cost V 2 bases and J 9 bases, with 14 bases left between them. Germline V gives CDR1 SNHLY, CDR2 FYNNEI. The CDR3 contains 14 residues. These data originate in a study of T cells in Graves' hyperthyroidism and ophthalmopathy. Notes on the study in general: For ophthalmopathy, model prediction preceded onset by a median 6.5 months. Blood shared most expanded thyroid clonotypes above 0.001.

TCR beta CDR3 sequences were amplified from RNA transcripts. The HTBI primer set drove a first-round RT-PCR of the TCR CDR3. Via MiXCR, TCRdb re-called the multiplex PCR reads, giving one row per CDR3 protein. The sample includes some 250,000 distinct CDR3 sequences, roughly 15% seen only once; the top ten take 30% to 35%. When hyperthyroidism was first diagnosed, the blood sample was taken, preceding any ophthalmopathy symptoms. Fresh peripheral blood, approximately 10 ml, yielded the PBMCs. The clonotype comes from a woman between 50 and 59 years old with Graves' hyperthyroidism that later progressed to Graves' ophthalmopathy. What was sequenced was blood. The rearrangement links TRBV2 to TRBJ2-4; maybe TRBD2 (5 bases). CDR3 nucleotide sequence: TGTGCCAGCAGTGAACAGAGAGGGTCCGGCATTCAGTACTTC. Translated: CASSEQRGSGIQYF.